This T cell receptor (beta chain) was found in a study of cytomegalovirus exposure and HLA in healthy donors (dated by TCRdb to about 2017). At the level of the whole study: An earlier analysis of roughly 500 of the donors reported over 250 Gb of sequence data and 90 million to 120 million unique TCR beta sequences obtained from about 179 million T cells. Among some 410 genotyped donors of the cohort, an average of approximately 250,000 unique TCR beta nucleotide sequences were sequenced per donor, about a sixth of them non-productive. Every discovery cohort repertoire had been produced on one sequencing platform. Both class I and class II loci were covered by HLA typing, at four-digit resolution. Donor age, sex, ethnicity and CMV serostatus were collected together with the repertoire data. The study profiled the T cell repertoires of hundreds of subjects by immunosequencing and related them to cytomegalovirus serostatus. Typing coverage varied by locus: roughly 620-640 donors for A, B, C, DRB1 and DQB1; roughly 560 for DQA1; nearly 610 for DPA1; fewer than 480 for DPB1. A later genetic analysis used genome-wide SNP genotypes for about three fifths of the 666 donors, treating that subset as a discovery cohort. Because of strong linkage in the cohort, roughly five DR-DQ haplotypes were treated as single units for association and clustering. About 320 gigabases of sequencing data and around 87 million unique TCR sequences were included in an early release covering roughly 600 HLA-typed donors. Besides the first cohort of hundreds of subjects, a separate validation cohort made up of roughly 120 different subjects was used. The study aimed to test whether cataloging public T cell receptors could reveal signatures of past pathogen exposure. Rather than drawing on any new phenotypic data, the later analysis identified candidate immune exposures from TCR beta sequences and the way those sequences occurred across donors. Among the roughly 390 genotyped donors, approximately 76% belonged to the genetic ancestry cluster associated with self-reported Caucasian donors. In a later analysis, previously published TCR beta repertoires from several hundred donors were re-analyzed and high-resolution HLA genotyping was added so that TCR occurrence patterns could be studied. The study combined high-throughput TCR immunosequencing, statistical association of individual TCRs with disease status, and machine learning to predict cytomegalovirus infection status. An earlier analysis of 587 of the donors used high-throughput TCR beta sequencing to judge whether each TCR beta V gene segment behaved as functional or pseudogenic.

A remark on this clone: What antigen it recognizes has not been identified. No much larger clone exists at a distance of one base, and base qualities are not known.

The cohort consisted of some 670 healthy bone marrow donors. Cohort members were all nominally healthy when sampled, although unrecorded immune exposures were likely present. The donor tested CMV seropositive, placing the donor among the roughly 300 seropositive members of the cohort. Each donor provided a peripheral blood sample, and peripheral blood mononuclear cells were used for TCR beta sequencing. Genomic DNA was extracted from the blood cell samples with the Qiagen DNeasy Blood Extraction Kit. The junction carries 13 bases between V and J, which are trimmed by 1 base and 5 bases respectively. The CDR3 goes from the cysteine to the phenylalanine over 14 residues. The read is trimmed to its CDR3 DNA, 42 bases read in frame from base 1. Per the germline V gene, SGHTS is the CDR1 and YDEGEE is the CDR2. Library generation was performed with the immunoSEQ multiplex PCR assay. A mixture of 60 forward primers for TCR Vbeta segments and 13 reverse primers for TCR Jbeta segments was used in the multiplex PCR. The CDR3 region of rearranged TCR beta genes was amplified from genomic DNA by a multiplex PCR assay. The amplified TCR beta libraries were sequenced on the Illumina HiSeq System as 87-base-pair reads. The authors' analysis ran thus. Across the 500 to 700 repertoires, a later analysis counted approximately 75 million unique TCR beta chains, approximately 12 million of which were shared by at least two donors. Raw reads were error-corrected and collapsed into unique sequences with a nearest-neighbor algorithm that merged closely related sequences to remove PCR and sequencing errors. CDR3 sequences were aligned to IMGT reference sequences to assign V, D and J gene segments. For a sequence to be retained, at least a six-nucleotide match to both a V gene segment and a J gene segment was required. Rearrangements were called productive when the CDR3 lacked stop codons and stayed in frame with V and J; all others were non-productive. Following IMGT convention, CDR3 was defined as the stretch from the second conserved V-encoded cysteine up to the conserved J-encoded phenylalanine. In an earlier analysis of around 570 of the donors, sequences lacking an unambiguous match to a single V gene segment were excluded. An earlier analysis of a few hundred of the donors called V segments functional above 56.7% productive rearrangements and segregating when the between-donor standard deviation exceeded 5%. A statistical classification framework was built to diagnose cytomegalovirus status from the catalog of TCR beta chain sequences. V and J gene assignment, in a later analysis, came from comparing TCR nucleotide sequences with IMGT/GENE-DB human TR gene sequences. A later analysis assigned CDR3 sequences and most-parsimonious VDJ recombination scenarios with the TCRdist pipeline. In a later analysis, every TCR beta chain was defined by the combination of its CDR3 amino acid sequence and its V-gene family, and reads without a unique V-gene family were dropped. To address suspected cross-contamination and a sequencing artifact, a later analysis removed approximately 590 highly shared, low-generation-probability nucleotide sequences. In a later analysis, a clonal expansion index was calculated for each public chain from normalized within-repertoire ranks of inferred template counts. In a later analysis, generation probabilities were computed with a VDJ recombination model fitted to out-of-frame rearrangements, and the resulting probabilities were checked against IGoR. In a later analysis, TCR-TCR, TCR-HLA and TCR-CMV co-occurrence was scored with hypergeometric tests, and a repertoire-size bias correction was applied to TCR pairs. False discovery rates were estimated in a later analysis by permuting HLA or CMV assignments 20 times. A later analysis grouped co-occurring TCRs with DBSCAN, adding TCRdist sequence similarity when clustering within HLA-allele-positive subsets. Repertoires with fewer than 30,000 or more than 120,000 public chains, plus five repertoires with anomalous nucleotide sharing, were excluded from co-occurrence clustering. Entries here come from immuneACCESS through TCRdb and include only in-frame sequences with V and J called. Some clones fail to appear in such tables; in the studies checked, an unresolved V gene covers under half of the shortfall, and the cause of the remainder is unknown. V, J and clone size were drawn from that table, and D and trimming were deduced from the DNA. The sample table shows about 59,000 clones, and about 69% are seen once. About 7% of the sample goes to the ten largest clones.

Beyond this particular receptor, the publication reports: While some public TCRs were present in many individuals, most TCR sequences turned up only very rarely across donors. Because HLA typing was unavailable for some donors at each locus, only the typed subset was used in association tests. A cluster of highly shared sequence variants was judged likely to represent a technical artifact of the sequencing pipeline. In the study, 150 to 200 TCR beta chains were listed as associated with cytomegalovirus. A further reported finding was that TCR beta sequences accurately predicted the HLA-A and HLA-B alleles for most subjects in the first cohort. According to a later analysis, parvovirus B19, influenza, CMV and Epstein-Barr virus appeared linked to several top co-occurrence clusters. The authors suggested that the approach could potentially be extended to other disease states and immunological phenotypes. In an earlier analysis of 500 to 650 of the donors, most TCR beta V segments appeared in productive rearrangements about 90% or about 30% of the time, broadly matching IMGT annotations. Some IMGT-functional V segments, including TRBV6-2 and TRBV6-3, could not be distinguished by the 87-base-pair reads and were therefore excluded. Immune exposure information for the cohort was limited to CMV serostatus. In a later analysis, HLA-associated TCR beta chains were found to be more clonally expanded and to have lower generation probabilities than equally common non-associated chains. A later genetic analysis reported fewer N-insertions in productive TCRs among donors in an Asian-associated ancestry cluster than the approximately 700-donor mean. In this cohort, only TCR beta chains were sequenced, and detectable features were limited by the absence of alpha or paired-chain data. In a later analysis, the rate of TCR association differed among HLA loci, with DRB1 alleles having the most associated TCRs and HLA-C alleles having the fewest. Because counts were too low, roughly 17 rarely observed V segments, including chromosome 9 orphons, were left out of the earlier analysis of over 550 of the donors. A few of the identified cytomegalovirus-associated TCR beta chains were confirmed in vitro to be specific for cytomegalovirus antigens. Assigning TCR associations to individual alleles was difficult when HLA alleles, especially DR and DQ, strongly co-occurred. In a later analysis, some 17,000 TCR beta sequences were associated with specific HLA alleles at a false discovery rate of 0.05. A later genetic analysis associated a missense DCLRE1C variant with V-gene and J-gene trimming of TCR beta chains, and an independent cohort replicated the association. Cytomegalovirus status was reported to be diagnosed by the classifier with high specificity and sensitivity in both the original and validation cohorts. A later analysis found that most CMV-associated TCR beta chains appeared HLA-restricted, with HLA associations seemingly driven largely by CMV exposure. Linkage disequilibrium might explain the correlated functional status among segregating V segments, but an unknown experimental factor could not be excluded. Sequencing depth was assumed to be roughly uniform across donors in the presence/absence analyses, though that assumption may not hold.

Sample: PBMCs. The sequence links TRBV5-8 to TRBJ2-7; confidence is insufficient to name the D gene. The origin of this receptor is a man in his thirties or forties in good health and CMV-seropositive. The DNA sequence is TGTGCCAGCAGCTTGTTAGGCGGCATCGACGAGCAGTACTTC. This encodes CASSLLGGIDEQYF.